The 25 T cell receptor beta chains listed next were all sequenced from one sample in a study of a mutant IDH1 vaccine in newly diagnosed glioma. These TCRs' antigens remain unknown. The protocol was immunoSEQ multiplex PCR, while the TCRdb copy is restricted to in-frame clones and leaves out a portion. There are 45,000 to 55,000 clones in the sample; around 80% occur only once, and about 2% lies in the top ten. Time point noted: week 5, during vaccination. Doses of 300 ug of mutant IDH1 20-mer peptide were given with topical imiquimod. The material sequenced was PBMCs, taken from a glioma patient whose treatment included an IDH1 peptide vaccine. Receptors were obtained from a woman aged 40 to 49 with glioma.

The chain combines TRBV19 with TRBJ1-2; no clear D gene. V was cut by 0 bases and J by 8 bases, with 10 bases left in between. Germline V CDR1 and CDR2: LNHDA, SQIVND (reference sequence). The CDR3 covers 13 residues. The CDR3 DNA is TGTGCCAGTAGTATAGATCTGGAGTACGGCTACACCTTC. This codes for CASSIDLEYGYTF.

The genes are TRBV9 and TRBJ2-2; 7 bases map to TRBD2. Germline V gene sequence: CDR1 SGDLS, CDR2 YYNGEE. V lost 0 bases and J lost 2; bases outside the gene matches: 10. The CDR3 runs 18 residues. In DNA, the CDR3 is TGTGCCAGCAGCGTAGCCGGGGCGGGCGGGGGAAACACCGGGGAGCTGTTTTTT. Translation: CASSVAGAGGGNTGELFF.

The chain couples TRBV10-2 to TRBJ2-2; no definite D call. There are 13 residues in the CDR3. Looked up from germline, CDR1 is WSHSY and CDR2 is SAAADI. Trimming stripped 6 bases from V and 6 bases from J, with 11 bases between. The CDR3 bases are TGCGCCAGCAGGCAAAACCTGGCCGGGGAGCTGTTTTTT. It codes for CASRQNLAGELFF.

CDR3 coding DNA: TGTGCCAGCACCCTAGCGGGGAGCACAGATACGCAGTATTTT. Residues: CASTLAGSTDTQYF. V gene TRBV6-5 combines with J gene TRBJ2-3; 9 bases map to TRBD2. Germline CDR1 MNHEY, CDR2 SVGAGI. The CDR3 length is 14 residues. Unmatched junction bases numbered 2, after V lost 7 bases and J lost 0 bases.

J is TRBJ2-5 and V is TRBV4-3, with D perhaps matching TRBD2 (5 bases). The length of the CDR3 is 14 residues. V was pared by 0 bases and J by 9 bases, with 14 bases between. Germline assignment: CDR1 LGHNA and CDR2 YSLEER. CDR3 sequence: CASSQETYRGPQYF. The CDR3 DNA reads TGCGCCAGCAGCCAAGAGACCTACCGAGGGCCCCAGTACTTC.

About this clone: A read error may produce the germline difference seen at one junction end. The chain employs TRBV7-7 and TRBJ2-2; D gene uncertain. This CDR3 region has 15 residues. The germline CDR1 and CDR2 sequences are SSHAT and FNYEAQ (reference sequence). This CDR3 is CASSLEIANTGELFF. DNA of the CDR3: TGTGCTAGCAGCTTAGAAATTGCGAACACCGGGGAGCTGTTTTTT.

The chain is built from TRBV27 and TRBJ1-2; 7 positions agree with TRBD1. Trimming at V came to 5 bases and at J to 4 bases, leaving 16 bases not matched to a gene. From germline, CDR1 is MNHEY and CDR2 SMNVEV (reference sequence). The length of the CDR3 is 17 residues. This chain's CDR3 is CASSPITKTGSGYGYTF. DNA for the CDR3: TGTGCCAGCAGTCCCATAACAAAGACAGGGTCGGGCTATGGCTACACCTTC.

This clone was seen only a few times. The rearrangement links TRBV10-2 to TRBJ1-1; D not resolved. Germline V lookup: CDR1 WSHSY, CDR2 SAAADI. Trimming stripped 2 bases from V and 0 bases from J, with 10 bases between. The CDR3 consists of 15 residues. CDR3 loop: CASSENELLNTEAFF. The CDR3 DNA follows: TGCGCCAGCAGTGAGAATGAACTGTTGAACACTGAAGCTTTCTTT.

The chain's CDR3 is CASSLNGELFF. The CDR3 DNA sequence: TGTGCCAGCAGCTTGAATGGGGAGCTGTTTTTT. The chain has TRBV5-4 and TRBJ2-2; D remains unclear. Trimming pared 1 base from V and 8 bases from J, leaving 3 bases between. Germline V gene lookup returns CDR1 SGHNT and CDR2 YYREEE (reference sequence). This CDR3 is built from 11 residues.

The rearrangement links TRBV7-9 to TRBJ1-1; D uncertain. The V end was cut by 5 bases, the J end by 7 bases, with 14 bases between. The CDR3 has 13 amino acids. Looked up from germline, CDR1 is SEHNR and CDR2 is FQNEAQ (reference sequence). CDR3 in amino acids: CASSANHPGEAFF. The DNA for the CDR3 is TGTGCCAGCAGCGCAAACCATCCTGGTGAAGCTTTCTTT.

V is TRBV27 and J is TRBJ1-1; TRBD1 matches at 7 bases. J gave up 0 bases and V 4 bases, and 5 bases lay outside the gene matches. Germline loops: CDR1 MNHEY, CDR2 SMNVEV (reference sequence). The CDR3 length is 15 residues. The CDR3 protein is CASSWLDRVNTEAFF. The CDR3 coding sequence is TGTGCCAGCAGTTGGCTCGACAGGGTGAACACTGAAGCTTTCTTT.

This clone is a singleton in its sample. The rearrangement joins TRBV13 to TRBJ1-3; D uncertain. This CDR3 is built from 13 residues. With 5 bases removed from V and 2 bases from J, the gap between germline ends came to 7 bases. The germline gives CDR1 PRHDT, CDR2 FYEKMQ (reference sequence). The CDR3 coding sequence is TGTGCCAGCAGCCCTCAAGCTGGAAACACCATATATTTT. Residues: CASSPQAGNTIYF.

This rearrangement joins TRBV19 to TRBJ1-4, with D tentatively TRBD1 (6 bases). V was trimmed by 3 bases and J by 5 bases, leaving 13 bases between them. Germline CDR1 LNHDA, CDR2 SQIVND (reference sequence). This CDR3 is built from 15 residues. CDR3 residues: CASSMVAGGNEKLFF. In DNA form, the CDR3 reads TGTGCCAGTAGTATGGTAGCCGGGGGCAATGAAAAACTGTTTTTT.

This clone came up a few times. The CDR3 here is CASSWGDSYNEQFF. CDR3 bases: TGTGCCAGCAGTTGGGGGGACTCCTACAATGAGCAGTTCTTC. The chain couples TRBV27 to TRBJ2-1; weak D call: TRBD2 (6 bases). The CDR3 sequence is 14 residues long. Deletions cut 4 bases from V and 0 bases from J, with 7 bases between. Looked up from germline, CDR1 is MNHEY and CDR2 is SMNVEV (reference sequence).

The genes are TRBV5-4 and TRBJ2-5; the D gene is possibly TRBD2 (5 bases). The CDR3 is 13 amino acids. Trimming removed 3 bases from V and 6 bases from J, with 12 bases in between. Germline lookup yields CDR1 SGHNT and CDR2 YYREEE (reference sequence). As DNA, the CDR3 is TGTGCCAGCAGCTACCCCGGGGTGAAGACCCAGTACTTC. Translating it yields CASSYPGVKTQYF.

The J gene is TRBJ2-1, the V gene TRBV19; TRBD2 matches 12 bases. CDR1 is LNHDA and CDR2 is SQIVND in the germline V gene (reference sequence). V shed 4 bases and J 9 bases; nucleotides not matched to a gene: 7. The CDR3 is made up of 15 amino acids. Here the CDR3 DNA reads TGTGCCAGTAGTAGACTAGCGGGGGTTGGGGGTGAGCAGTTCTTC. Translating gives CASSRLAGVGGEQFF.

The chain joins TRBV18 to TRBJ2-6, with 9 bases matching TRBD1. The germline V gene encodes CDR1 KGHSH and CDR2 LQKENI. Trimming removed 5 bases from V and 1 base from J; junction bases left unmatched: 3. The CDR3 spans 16 residues. For the CDR3, the DNA is TGTGCCAGCTCATCCGGACAGGGGTCTGGGGCCAACGTCCTGACTTTC. Residues: CASSSGQGSGANVLTF.

This chain uses TRBV4-3 with TRBJ2-2, with 9 nucleotides matching TRBD2. Germline loops: CDR1 LGHNA, CDR2 YSLEER. After removal of 1 base from V and 2 bases from J, the junction contained 5 bases not matched to a gene. This CDR3 region has 17 residues. The CDR3 DNA sequence: TGCGCCAGCAGCCAAGTCGCGGGAGGGGTCAACACCGGGGAGCTGTTTTTT. This codes for CASSQVAGGVNTGELFF.

V is TRBV5-6 and J is TRBJ2-1, with TRBD2 identical over 7 bases. Germline lookup yields CDR1 SGHDT and CDR2 YYEEEE. The CDR3 loop spans 14 amino acids. V was clipped by 6 bases and J by 0 bases; unmatched bases: 3. CDR3 sequence: CASTGTTSYNEQFF. CDR3 DNA sequence: TGTGCCAGCACCGGGACTACCTCCTACAATGAGCAGTTCTTC.

The genes are TRBV10-3 and TRBJ2-7; the D is unclear. This CDR3 has 13 amino acids. The V gene's germline CDR1 is ENHRY and CDR2 SYGVKD. V was trimmed by 7 bases and J by 2 bases, leaving 12 bases between them. CDR3 sequence (DNA): TGTGCCATCATGGGTGCAGCAACCTACGAGCAGTACTTC. Amino acids: CAIMGAATYEQYF.

This rearrangement joins TRBV19 to TRBJ2-2, with D unclear. This CDR3 contains 15 residues. Trimming took off 2 bases at V and 0 bases at J, with 7 bases between the two ends. Germline V gene sequence: CDR1 LNHDA, CDR2 SQIVND (reference sequence). The CDR3 region has the DNA TGTGCCAGTAGTATAACTGGGACGAACACCGGGGAGCTGTTTTTT. This translates into CASSITGTNTGELFF.

With respect to this clone: An end of the junction does not agree with germline; a read error may underlie this. The rearrangement joins TRBV7-7 to TRBJ2-2, with D tentatively TRBD2 (5 bases). Germline loops: CDR1 SSHAT, CDR2 FNYEAQ (reference sequence). This CDR3 has 14 amino acids. As DNA, the CDR3 is TGTGCTAGCAGTCTAGCAGGTAGAACCGGGGAGCTGTTTTTT. Its protein product is CASSLAGRTGELFF. The full variable domain, completed using reference TRBV7-7 and TRBJ2-2, is GAGVSQSPRYKVTKRGQDVTLRCDPISSHATLYWYQQALGQGPEFLTYFNYEAQPDKSGLPSDRFSAERPEGSISTLTIQRTEQRDSAMYRCASSLAGRTGELFFGEGSRLTVL.

The V and J genes are TRBV5-1 and TRBJ1-2; D possibly corresponds to TRBD1 (6 bases). The germline gives CDR1 SGHRS, CDR2 YFSETQ. The CDR3 is made up of 16 amino acids. Trimming left V 6 bases short and J 0 bases short, with 18 bases between. The CDR3 is CASTSGASWTNYGYTF. CDR3 sequence (DNA): TGCGCCAGCACATCGGGGGCGTCTTGGACTAACTATGGCTACACCTTC.

This clone was seen more than once but under ten times. The chain links TRBV19 to TRBJ2-1; unclear D gene. The germline gives CDR1 LNHDA, CDR2 SQIVND (reference sequence). CDR3 length: 13 amino acids. V lost 5 bases to trimming and J lost 6 bases, with 11 bases between them. CDR3 coding DNA: TGTGCCAGTAGTTCAGCTAGTTCCAATGAGCAGTTCTTC. Its protein is CASSSASSNEQFF. The complete variable domain, with remaining parts taken from reference TRBV19 and TRBJ2-1, reads DGGITQSPKYLFRKEGQNVTLSCEQNLNHDAMYWYRQDPGQGLRLIYYSQIVNDFQKGDIAEGYSVSREKKESFPLTVTSAQKNPTAFYLCASSSASSNEQFFGPGTRLTVL.

V and J are TRBV9 and TRBJ2-3, with 10 bases lining up with TRBD2. This CDR3 is 15 amino acids long. V lost 0 bases, J lost 6 bases, and 4 bases stayed unmatched. Germline V CDR1 and CDR2: SGDLS, YYNGEE. CDR3 loop: CASSVEAGGKDTQYF. In DNA form, the CDR3 reads TGTGCCAGCAGCGTAGAAGCGGGGGGGAAGGATACGCAGTATTTT.